This T cell receptor beta chain was sequenced during a study of CD8 T cells in ankylosing spondylitis. Only a few counts were recorded for this clonotype. What it recognizes is unknown. MiXCR, run by TCRdb on the 5' RACE reads, gives a single entry per CDR3 protein. In the table there are around 150,000 distinct CDR3 sequences, 40% to 50% of which are singletons. Study-level findings and limits: Some of these motif variants have turned up before, in reports on reactive arthritis synovial fluid and blood. Matched ankylosing spondylitis synovial fluid reportedly showed significant enrichment of disease-linked clones. Those disease-linked clones were CD8+; they were also relatively rare in peripheral blood. Apparently characteristic of ankylosing spondylitis blood was a TCR beta motif (fewer than ten highly homologous variants).

With 3 bases removed from V and 0 bases from J, the gap between germline ends came to 9 bases. The CDR3 is made up of 15 amino acids. The receptor's source is a male donor with ankylosing spondylitis. The sequenced sample was synovial fluid, either unsorted or a sorted T cell fraction (not recorded which). The V call is TRBV12-3 or TRBV12-4, the J call TRBJ1-5; D gene unclear. This CDR3 reads CASSFRWNSNQPQHF. The CDR3 DNA is TGTGCCAGCAGTTTTAGGTGGAATAGCAATCAGCCCCAGCATTTT.